The 15 T cell receptor beta chains in this list originate from one sample, sequenced in a study of human T cells and chemical hapten exposure. As for time point: patch test 1, 2 weeks after DPC sensitization. The treatment was: therapeutic diphenylcyclopropenone sensitization with weekly scalp DPC. TCRdb re-called the RACE reads through MiXCR, storing one row per CDR3 protein. Among about 360,000 distinct CDR3 sequences listed, roughly 5% were seen once. The sequencing used whole blood, collected in connection with sensitization to the hapten diphenylcyclopropenone (DPC). These receptors all stem from a woman between 45 and 60 years old with alopecia areata. Some clones in this sample may be carry-over from other donors' samples.

A note on this clonotype: A read error may be the cause here, since a much bigger clone is one base away. The rearrangement links TRBV7-9 to TRBJ1-2; 9 bases agree with TRBD1. CDR3 size: 18 residues. Per germline, CDR1 SEHNR and CDR2 FQNEAQ (reference sequence). V lost 5 bases to trimming and J lost 4 bases; unmatched junction nucleotides: 17. CDR3 in DNA: TGTGCCAGCAGCGCAGTGTGGACAGGGGCATCCTTTGTCTATGGCTACACCTTC. Translation: CASSAVWTGASFVYGYTF.

This clonotype was seen at least ten times. The chain links TRBV5-1 to TRBJ2-7; D ambiguous. Germline V gene sequence: CDR1 SGHRS, CDR2 YFSETQ. The CDR3 consists of 15 residues. The V and J ends lost 0 bases and 2 bases respectively, with 12 bases between them. The CDR3 region has the DNA TGCGCCAGCAGCTTGGTGGAAACTGCCGCCTACGAGCAGTACTTC. Residues: CASSLVETAAYEQYF.

Only a few counts were recorded for this clonotype. J is TRBJ1-4 and V is TRBV7-2, with 8 bases fitting TRBD1. Germline CDR1 SGHTA, CDR2 FQGNSA. The CDR3 consists of 15 residues. V lost 3 bases to trimming and J lost 5 bases; unmatched junction nucleotides: 5. The chain's CDR3 is CASSLGDRRNEKLFF. The CDR3 DNA is TGTGCCAGCAGCTTGGGGGACAGGCGAAATGAAAAACTGTTTTTT. Full variable domain (remainder filled in from reference TRBV7-2 and TRBJ1-4): GAGVSQSPSNKVTEKGKDVELRCDPISGHTALYWYRQSLGQGLEFLIYFQGNSAPDKSGLPSDRFSAERTGGSVSTLTIQRTQQEDSAVYLCASSLGDRRNEKLFFGSGTQLSVL.

This clonotype was detected ten times or more. The gene calls are TRBV20-1 and TRBJ2-7; 11 bases line up with TRBD2. The CDR3 runs 13 residues. With 3 bases clipped from V and 5 bases from J, the junction kept 3 bases outside the gene matches. Germline V CDR1 and CDR2: DFQATT, SNEGSKA (reference sequence). CDR3 bases: TGCAGTGCTAGCCGACTAGCGGGAAACGAGCAGTACTTC. Translated: CSASRLAGNEQYF.

This clonotype turned up a few times. CDR3 sequence: CASSLAVPRRGQGTEAFF. As DNA, the CDR3 is TGTGCCAGCAGCTTAGCCGTCCCCCGCAGGGGCCAGGGGACTGAAGCTTTCTTT. This sequence joins TRBV11-2 and TRBJ1-1; possibly TRBD1 for D (6 bases). This CDR3 contains 18 residues. Germline V gene lookup returns CDR1 SGHAT and CDR2 FQNNGV. V was pared by 1 base and J by 5 bases, with 23 bases between.

Comments on this clonotype: Here the CDR3 omits its conserved ending phenylalanine or tryptophan, so a read error is the likely source. It is unclear where the CDR3 begins or ends on the DNA, so no DNA is shown, and the CDR3 is as TCRdb lists it. The V and J genes are TRBV2 and TRBJ2-7; TRBD2, as called in the table, went unchecked against the DNA. Germline V gives CDR1 SNHLY, CDR2 FYNNEI. Counting both end residues, the CDR3 totals 13 amino acids. CDR3 region: CASSPGTSGRFRD.

There are many counts of this clonotype. J is TRBJ1-5 and V is TRBV9, with TRBD1 matching over 9 bases. The V segment lost 2 bases and the J segment 4 bases; nucleotides outside the gene matches: 1. CDR3 size: 14 residues. CDR1 and CDR2 (germline): SGDLS, YYNGEE. CDR3 sequence (DNA): TGTGCCAGCAGCGTCGGACAGGGGAATCAGCCCCAGCATTTT. This sequence encodes CASSVGQGNQPQHF.

This clonotype was seen repeatedly, ten times or more. CDR3 DNA sequence: TGTGCCAGCAGTGGGGGGACGGAACTCATGAACACTGAAGCTTTCTTT. The encoded protein is CASSGGTELMNTEAFF. The rearrangement links TRBV6-1 to TRBJ1-1, with a possible D match to TRBD1 (5 bases). Trimming stripped 4 bases from V and 0 bases from J, with 15 bases between. CDR3 length equals 16 residues. Germline loops: CDR1 MNHNS, CDR2 SASEGT.

This clonotype was detected many times. V usage is TRBV18 and J usage is TRBJ1-6; 7 bases are a match to TRBD1. This CDR3 region has 14 residues. The germline V gene has CDR1 KGHSH and CDR2 LQKENI. V was clipped by 2 bases and J by 8 bases; unmatched bases: 3. The CDR3 bases are TGTGCCAGCTCACCAACAGGGGCAGATTCACCCCTCCACTTT. Its protein product is CASSPTGADSPLHF.

This clonotype was seen a handful of times. This chain joins TRBV28 and TRBJ1-1, with D possibly being TRBD1 (5 bases). CDR3 length: 15 residues. V dropped 3 bases and J dropped 4 bases, with 15 bases sitting between them. CDR1 is MDHEN, CDR2 SYDVKM, per germline. CDR3 bases: TGTGCCAGCAGTTTCGGGGCAGGGCCAACCACTGAAGCTTTCTTT. The encoded protein is CASSFGAGPTTEAFF.

The sample holds many counts of this clonotype. The V call is TRBV4-1, the J call TRBJ2-7; TRBD1 aligns across 9 bases. The J segment lost 2 bases and the V segment lost 3 bases, leaving 5 bases of the junction unmatched. The CDR3 totals 15 residues. Germline CDR1 is MGHRA and CDR2 is YSYEKL. CDR3 coding DNA: TGCGCCAGCAGCCAGGCCGGGACAGGGACCTACGAGCAGTACTTC. Its translation is CASSQAGTGTYEQYF.

This clonotype appeared a few times. This rearrangement joins TRBV6-6 to TRBJ2-7; no definite D call. CDR3 length: 13 residues. The V end was cut by 5 bases, the J end by 1 base, with 9 bases between. Germline V gene data show CDR1 as MNHNY and CDR2 as SVGAGI (reference sequence). The CDR3 spells CASSRQMSYEQYF. CDR3 coding DNA: TGTGCCAGCAGTAGGCAGATGTCCTACGAGCAGTACTTC.

The chain joins TRBV11-1 to TRBJ1-5; the D is unclear. There are 17 residues in the CDR3. Trimming removed 0 bases at V and 0 bases at J, with 12 bases between. Germline assignment: CDR1 SGHAT and CDR2 FQDESV (reference sequence). The CDR3 here is CASSLASDQASNQPQHF. The CDR3 bases are TGTGCCAGCAGCTTAGCATCTGACCAAGCTAGCAATCAGCCCCAGCATTTT.

This clonotype was picked up many times. This chain links TRBV2 with TRBJ2-1; the D gene is possibly TRBD1 (7 bases). The ends were cut back, 6 bases at V and 0 bases at J, with 12 bases in the middle. The CDR3 is 15 amino acids. CDR1 is SNHLY and CDR2 is FYNNEI in the germline V gene. The CDR3 loop is CASRQGGSSYNEQFF. CDR3 sequence (DNA): TGTGCCAGCAGGCAGGGGGGAAGCTCCTACAATGAGCAGTTCTTC.

This clonotype has just a few counts. CDR3 sequence reads: CASSQTGTDTQYF. The CDR3, as DNA: TGTGCCAGCAGCCAGACAGGAACAGATACGCAGTATTTT. The chain has TRBV5-4 and TRBJ2-3, with a possible D match to TRBD1 (6 bases). Germline CDR1 SGHNT, CDR2 YYREEE (reference sequence). This CDR3 comprises 13 residues. Trimming took 4 bases from V and 3 from J, leaving 9 bases between them.